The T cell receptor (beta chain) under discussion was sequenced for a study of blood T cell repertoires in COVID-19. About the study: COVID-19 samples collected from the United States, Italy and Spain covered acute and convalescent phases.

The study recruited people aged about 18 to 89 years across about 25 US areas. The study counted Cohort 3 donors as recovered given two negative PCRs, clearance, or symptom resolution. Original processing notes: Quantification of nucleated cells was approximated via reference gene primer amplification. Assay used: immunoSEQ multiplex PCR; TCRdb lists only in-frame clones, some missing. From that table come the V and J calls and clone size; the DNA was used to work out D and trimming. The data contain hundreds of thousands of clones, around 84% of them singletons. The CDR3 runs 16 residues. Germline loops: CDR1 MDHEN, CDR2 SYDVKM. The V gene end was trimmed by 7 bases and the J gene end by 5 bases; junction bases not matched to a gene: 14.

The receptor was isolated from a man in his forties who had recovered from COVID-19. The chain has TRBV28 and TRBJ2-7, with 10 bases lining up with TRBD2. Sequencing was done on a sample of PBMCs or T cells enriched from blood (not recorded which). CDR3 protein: CASTSPSGRRPHEQYF. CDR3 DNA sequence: TGTGCCAGCACCTCCCCTAGCGGGAGAAGGCCCCACGAGCAGTACTTC.